This T cell receptor (beta chain) is drawn from a study of T cells in Graves' hyperthyroidism and ophthalmopathy. Germline V gene lookup returns CDR1 SGHVS and CDR2 FQNEAQ. The CDR3 is 13 residues long. Trimming removed 0 bases at V and 3 bases at J, with 2 bases between. This clonotype showed up many times. Diagnosis of hyperthyroidism was new in patients aged 18 to 65, and its duration was under 2 months. The study based diagnoses on clinical symptoms, serum thyroxine and TRAb, thyroid ultrasound and orbital computed tomography. The source material, RNA transcripts, was used to amplify TCR beta CDR3 regions. RT-PCR in the first round (using the HTBI primer set) targeted the TCR CDR3. TCRdb processed the multiplex PCR reads anew with MiXCR; each CDR3 protein has one entry. The table has 350,000 or so distinct CDR3 sequences, roughly a fifth seen once.

Sequencing input: blood. This clonotype was sampled from a woman aged 45-59 years with Graves' hyperthyroidism. The gene calls are TRBV7-8 and TRBJ1-4; D uncertain. CDR3 loop: CASSLASNEKLFF. CDR3 nucleotide sequence: TGTGCCAGCAGCTTAGCCTCTAATGAAAAACTGTTTTTT.